This is a list of T cell receptor beta chains from one sample in a study of blood T cell repertoires in COVID-19. Libraries were prepared by immunoSEQ multiplex PCR; TCRdb keeps only in-frame clonotypes and omits some of them. The table has roughly 150,000 clones, 65% to 85% seen once; the top ten hold approximately 18%. Material for sequencing was peripheral blood. These receptors were obtained from a woman in her 70s who had recovered from COVID-19. The CDR3 runs from the conserved cysteine through the conserved F or W. The D gene is left open where the match is weak. Some rows have no size entry. The others give once, few or many, or a class for an expanded clone.

D gene,clone size,V gene,J gene,CDR3 DNA,CDR3 protein
.,.,TRBV5-4,TRBJ1-2,TGTGCCAGCAGCCCGGGGGGCTCAGAGACTAACTATGGCTACACCTTC,CASSPGGSETNYGYTF
TRBD1,.,TRBV5-1,TRBJ2-1,TGCGCCAGCAGCTTAGCGCAGGGGGCGCGAGGCGGGCAGTTCTTC,CASSLAQGARGGQFF
.,.,TRBV18,TRBJ2-7,TGTGCCAGCCCCTCCGGGCAGTACTTC,CASPSGQYF
.,.,TRBV18,TRBJ1-5,TGTGCCAGCTCACCGGGCAGGGGAGGGGGTCAGCCCCAGCATTTT,CASSPGRGGGQPQHF
TRBD1,once,TRBV6-5,TRBJ1-4,TGTGCCAGCAGCCAACAGGGGCGAGGAAAACTGTTTTTT,CASSQQGRGKLFF
TRBD2,.,TRBV5-1,TRBJ2-1,TGCGCCAGCAGCACATGGACTAGCGGGGGCAATGAGCAGTTCTTC,CASSTWTSGGNEQFF
.,.,TRBV19,TRBJ1-3,TGTGCCAGTAGTCCCCAAGATGGCGGGGGCGGTGGAAACACCATATATTTT,CASSPQDGGGGGNTIYF
.,few,TRBV7-9,TRBJ1-2,TGTGCCAGCAGCTCGAATGGACTCCCTCCGTCCACCTTC,CASSSNGLPPSTF
.,.,TRBV23-1,TRBJ2-2,TGCGCCAGCAGTCGAACGCAGGGTGCCGGGGAGCTGTTTTTT,CASSRTQGAGELFF
TRBD2,.,TRBV7-3,TRBJ2-3,TGTGCCAGCAGCCGGGACCCAGGTTCCCCAACTAGCGGGAGGCCCACAGATACGCAGTATTTT,CASSRDPGSPTSGRPTDTQYF
TRBD2,.,TRBV11-2,TRBJ2-1,TGTGCCAGCACCACGACTAGCGGTCTGAATGAGCAGTTCTTC,CASTTTSGLNEQFF
TRBD2,.,TRBV6-6,TRBJ2-6,TGTGCCAGCAGTGAGAGCGGGAGAGGGGCCAACGTCCTGACTTTC,CASSESGRGANVLTF
.,.,TRBV6-6,TRBJ1-5,TGTGCCAGCACCCCGGACCCAAGGGGTCAGCCCCAGCATTTT,CASTPDPRGQPQHF
.,.,TRBV7-9,TRBJ2-7,TGTGCCAGCAGCCCCGCAGGCCCACCGTACGAGCAGTACTTC,CASSPAGPPYEQYF
TRBD2,.,TRBV5-1,TRBJ2-7,TGCGCCAGCAGCCCCCGGACTAGCGGGAAGGGCTACGAGCAGTACTTC,CASSPRTSGKGYEQYF
.,once,TRBV28,TRBJ2-3,TGTGCCAGCAGTTCCCCCACTGCCTTTAGCACAGATACGCAGTATTTT,CASSSPTAFSTDTQYF
.,.,TRBV15,TRBJ2-5,TGTGCCACCAGCAGGGGGAGCCAAACCCAAGAGACCCAGTACTTC,CATSRGSQTQETQYF
TRBD1,once,TRBV23-1,TRBJ1-1,TGCGCCAGCCCCCAGCGGGACAGGGGGCACGAAGCTTTCTTT,CASPQRDRGHEAFF
TRBD1,.,TRBV12-3/TRBV12-4,TRBJ2-1,TGTGCCAGCAGTCCCCAGACAGGGAAGCAGTTCTTC,CASSPQTGKQFF
.,.,TRBV18,TRBJ1-4,TGTGCCAGCTCCCCGACCCCTCCCGCAGGGACAACTAATGAAAAACTGTTTTTT,CASSPTPPAGTTNEKLFF
TRBD2,.,TRBV4-2,TRBJ2-1,TGTGCCAGCAGCCATGACGTCGGGGCTAGCGGGGGGGATGAGCAGTTCTTC,CASSHDVGASGGDEQFF
TRBD2,few,TRBV5-1,TRBJ2-3,TGCGCCAGCAGCTTGGCGGGGGGGACACGACACACAGATACGCAGTATTTT,CASSLAGGTRHTDTQYF
TRBD2,.,TRBV30,TRBJ2-7,TGTGCCTGGAGTAAGACACGGACTAGCATCTCCTACGAGCAGTACTTC,CAWSKTRTSISYEQYF
TRBD1,.,TRBV10-1,TRBJ1-1,TGCGCCAGCAGTGACCCGTGGGGACAGGGCCTCCAAGGTGAAGCTTTCTTT,CASSDPWGQGLQGEAFF
.,.,TRBV5-5,TRBJ2-5,TGTGCCAGCAGCTTGCCGGGGGTGGAGACCCAGTACTTC,CASSLPGVETQYF
.,.,TRBV2,TRBJ1-4,TGTGCCACCAGCCGGGGAAATCAGGAAAAACTGTTTTTT,CATSRGNQEKLFF
.,.,TRBV10-3,TRBJ1-2,TGTGCCATCAGTGAGAAGGGAGCCTCCTATGGCTACACCTTC,CAISEKGASYGYTF
.,.,TRBV7-2,TRBJ1-3,TGTGCCAGCAGCTCGACAGCCTCTGGAAACACCATATATTTT,CASSSTASGNTIYF